The 25 T cell receptor beta chains reported below all come from one sample, sequenced in a study of blood T cells in healthy people across ages. A J-beta primer mix and a sample-barcoded 5' primer were used in a second PCR of roughly 7 to 12 cycles. Each CDR3 protein gets one entry after TCRdb re-called the 5' RACE reads with MiXCR. The data contain about 1.4 million distinct CDR3 sequences, roughly 64% of them singletons. Sequencing used blood. These TCRs come from a man between 18 and 35 years old in good health.

The chain uses TRBV20-1 and TRBJ2-3, with TRBD2 matching 7 bases. J was trimmed by 2 bases and V by 6 bases; bases with no gene match: 5. Germline assignment: CDR1 DFQATT and CDR2 SNEGSKA (reference sequence). The CDR3 totals 13 residues. The DNA of the CDR3 is TGCAGTGCAACTAGCGAGACCACAGATACGCAGTATTTT. It specifies CSATSETTDTQYF.

The V gene is TRBV4-3, the J gene TRBJ2-5; D might be TRBD2 (6 bases). The J call may be incorrect, as the DNA end agrees better with TRBJ2-7. The CDR3 runs 14 residues. From germline, CDR1 is LGHNA and CDR2 YSLEER. This CDR3 reads CASSQGLTLDEQYF. For the CDR3, the DNA is TGCGCCAGCAGCCAGGGACTGACTCTCGACGAGCAGTACTTC.

The V and J genes are TRBV6-2 or TRBV6-3 and TRBJ1-2; D not certain. V lost 6 bases, J lost 4 bases, and 12 bases lay in between. CDR1 is MNHEY and CDR2 is SVGEGT in the germline V gene. The CDR3 covers 13 residues. The CDR3 region is CASRDGRFYGYTF. The CDR3 region has the DNA TGTGCCAGCAGGGACGGACGTTTCTATGGCTACACCTTC.

The rearrangement uses TRBV27 and TRBJ2-2; TRBD1 is a possible D gene (6 bases). The CDR3 length is 14 residues. Germline CDR1 and CDR2: MNHEY and SMNVEV (reference sequence). V gave up 6 bases and J gave up 6 bases, with 14 bases separating them. CDR3 sequence (DNA): TGTGCCAGCAGAGAAACAGGGATCTCCGGGGAGCTGTTTTTT. Its translation: CASRETGISGELFF.

A few counts support this clonotype. V usage is TRBV5-1 and J usage is TRBJ2-7; no reliable D call. The CDR3 is 12 amino acids. Deletions cut 0 bases from V and 4 bases from J, with 5 bases between. Germline V lookup: CDR1 SGHRS, CDR2 YFSETQ. In nucleotides, the CDR3 is TGCGCCAGCAGCTTGGAAATGTACGAGCAGTACTTC. Its translation: CASSLEMYEQYF.

A few counts support this clonotype. The chain recombines TRBV6-6 with TRBJ1-5; D uncertain. The CDR3 loop spans 14 amino acids. V was clipped by 6 bases and J by 6 bases, with 15 bases between them. Germline V lookup: CDR1 MNHNY, CDR2 SVGAGI (reference sequence). The DNA of the CDR3 is TGTGCCAGCAGCCCCTGGGCAGGCAGTCAGCCCCAGCATTTT. It specifies CASSPWAGSQPQHF.

This clonotype was seen just once. The chain employs TRBV6-6 and TRBJ2-3, with a possible D match to TRBD2 (5 bases). Per germline, CDR1 MNHNY and CDR2 SVGAGI (reference sequence). The CDR3 sequence is 15 residues long. Trimming left V 2 bases short and J 1 base short, with 10 bases between. The DNA for the CDR3 is TGTGCCAGCAGTTACCTCTTGAGGGGCACAGATACGCAGTATTTT. Amino acid sequence: CASSYLLRGTDTQYF.

The gene calls are TRBV7-2 and TRBJ2-7; 11 nucleotides align to TRBD1. CDR3 length equals 17 residues. The trim removed 1 base at V and 5 bases at J, leaving 10 bases unmatched. Germline V gives CDR1 SGHTA, CDR2 FQGNSA. The CDR3 is CASSLGSLRDRGNEQYF. The DNA of the CDR3 is TGTGCCAGCAGCTTAGGTAGTTTACGGGACAGGGGGAACGAGCAGTACTTC.

V gene TRBV12-3 or TRBV12-4 combines with J gene TRBJ2-5; 7 bases map to TRBD1. The CDR3 totals 15 residues. V gave up 5 bases and J gave up 0 bases; unmatched junction bases: 6. This CDR3 reads CASSTGQVYQETQYF. In DNA form, the CDR3 reads TGTGCCAGCAGTACCGGACAGGTTTACCAAGAGACCCAGTACTTC.

The rearrangement joins TRBV19 to TRBJ2-4, with D perhaps given as TRBD1 or TRBD2 (5 bases each). The better agreement between TRBJ2-5 and the DNA end casts doubt on the J call. The CDR3 loop spans 15 amino acids. Germline CDR1 reads LNHDA; CDR2 reads SQIVND (reference sequence). CDR3 nucleotide sequence: TGTGCCAGTAGTATATCAAAGGGACCTAAAGAGACCCAGTACTTC. Translation gives CASSISKGPKETQYF.

The V gene is TRBV5-6, the J gene TRBJ2-4; the D gene could be TRBD1 or TRBD2 (5 bases each). Germline values: CDR1 SGHDT, CDR2 YYEEEE. Trimming pared 4 bases from V and 1 base from J, leaving 15 bases between. CDR3 length equals 16 residues. The DNA of the CDR3 is TGTGCCAGCAGCGGGGACGCACCAAGGGCCAAAAACATTCAGTACTTC. Residues: CASSGDAPRAKNIQYF.

This clonotype appeared a single time. The gene calls are TRBV28 and TRBJ2-5; 7 positions agree with TRBD2. The CDR3 is 16 amino acids. Germline assignment: CDR1 MDHEN and CDR2 SYDVKM. V dropped 6 bases and J dropped 1; count of bases not matched to a gene: 11. CDR3 loop: CASSPLVAGTQETQYF. The CDR3 nucleotides are TGTGCCAGCAGCCCGTTAGTAGCGGGTACCCAAGAGACCCAGTACTTC.

This chain uses TRBV4-2 with TRBJ2-1; TRBD1 aligns across 8 bases. Trimming cost V 1 base and J 6 bases; bases outside gene matches: 8. Germline loops: CDR1 LGHNA, CDR2 YNFKEQ. This CDR3 comprises 16 residues. The CDR3 bases are TGTGCCAGCAGCCAAGGGTGGACAGGGTTGTCCAATGAGCAGTTCTTC. It translates to CASSQGWTGLSNEQFF.

This sequence joins TRBV15 and TRBJ2-3; possible D gene TRBD2, 5 bases. The CDR3 consists of 19 residues. CDR1 is LNHNV and CDR2 is YYDKDF in the germline V gene (reference sequence). Trimming stripped 0 bases from V and 0 bases from J, with 19 bases between. The CDR3 spells CATSRDAYREPPSTDTQYF. The CDR3 region has the DNA TGTGCCACCAGCAGAGACGCCTACCGGGAACCCCCTAGCACAGATACGCAGTATTTT.

V usage is TRBV21-1 and J usage is TRBJ1-2; the table names TRBD1, a call not compared with the DNA. TRBV21-1 is designated a pseudogene. CDR3 length: 15 amino acids. CDR3 nucleotides: TGTGCCAGCAGCAAAGTTGGCAGGGGGTGGGAAGGCTACACCTTC. This codes for CASSKVGRGWEGYTF.

V usage is TRBV6-6 and J usage is TRBJ1-1, with 9 bases identical to TRBD1. Losses at the gene ends were 0 bases for V and 3 bases for J; bases not matched to a gene: 8. The CDR3 contains 17 residues. CDR1 MNHNY and CDR2 SVGAGI come from the germline V gene (reference sequence). The CDR3 reads CASSYSNQQGADTEAFF. CDR3 DNA: TGTGCCAGCAGTTACTCGAACCAACAGGGGGCGGACACTGAAGCTTTCTTT.

This chain uses TRBV7-6 with TRBJ2-7, with a possible D match to TRBD1 (6 bases). The germline gives CDR1 SGHVS, CDR2 FNYEAQ. The ends were cut back, 6 bases at V and 3 bases at J, with 15 bases in the middle. The length of the CDR3 is 14 residues. The CDR3 DNA follows: TGTGCCAGCAGTTCCGGGACAAACAACTACGAGCAGTACTTC. Translation gives CASSSGTNNYEQYF.

This clonotype has only a few counts. V usage is TRBV6-5 and J usage is TRBJ2-1; D is unclear. The CDR3 sequence is 15 residues long. The germline V gene encodes CDR1 MNHEY and CDR2 SVGAGI. Trimming pared 5 bases from V and 0 bases from J, leaving 11 bases between. CDR3 loop: CASSPYSDSYNEQFF. The CDR3 nucleotides read TGTGCCAGCAGTCCCTATTCCGACTCCTACAATGAGCAGTTCTTC.

The chain links TRBV27 to TRBJ1-6; D gene uncertain. Per the germline V gene, CDR1 is MNHEY and CDR2 is SMNVEV (reference sequence). This CDR3 has 14 residues. Trimming removed 3 bases from V and 7 bases from J, with 10 bases in between. CDR3 bases: TGTGCCAGCAGTTTTCAGGTGGTAAATTCACCCCTCCACTTT. Amino acids: CASSFQVVNSPLHF.

The chain uses TRBV11-2 and TRBJ2-1; the match to TRBD2 covers 8 bases. CDR3 size: 15 residues. Germline assignment: CDR1 SGHAT and CDR2 FQNNGV. J was trimmed by 5 bases and V by 2 bases; bases with no gene match: 5. The DNA for the CDR3 is TGTGCCAGCAGCTTATCAGCGGGAGTGAACAATGAGCAGTTCTTC. Residues: CASSLSAGVNNEQFF. The full variable domain, rest sourced from reference TRBV11-2 and TRBJ2-1, is EAGVAQSPRYKIIEKRQSVAFWCNPISGHATLYWYQQILGQGPKLLIQFQNNGVVDDSQLPKDRFSAERLKGVDSTLKIQPAKLEDSAVYLCASSLSAGVNNEQFFGPGTRLTVL.

The chain has TRBV4-1 and TRBJ2-7; the D is unclear. Looked up from germline, CDR1 is MGHRA and CDR2 is YSYEKL. This CDR3 region has 15 residues. Trimming removed 1 base from V and 4 bases from J, with 14 bases in between. The CDR3 DNA follows: TGCGCCAGCAGCCAAGTGATGCGGTCCGGATACGAGCAGTACTTC. Translated, it gives CASSQVMRSGYEQYF.

The chain has TRBV4-1 and TRBJ2-2, with no clear D. Trimming removed 8 bases at V and 2 bases at J, with 12 bases between. This CDR3 region has 14 residues. The germline V gene has CDR1 MGHRA and CDR2 YSYEKL. The CDR3 DNA sequence: TGCGCCAGCGGCGAAAAAGCCAACACCGGGGAGCTGTTTTTT. It encodes CASGEKANTGELFF.

This clonotype came up a few times. The chain carries TRBV4-3 and TRBJ2-3; TRBD1 agrees at 10 bases. Germline assignment: CDR1 LGHNA and CDR2 YSLEER. This CDR3 is built from 17 residues. Unmatched junction bases numbered 6, after V lost 1 base and J lost 2 bases. The CDR3 is CASSQVPGQGYTDTQYF. Written as DNA, the CDR3 is TGCGCCAGCAGCCAAGTTCCGGGACAGGGGTACACAGATACGCAGTATTTT.

This chain links TRBV2 with TRBJ2-4; 9 bases are shared with TRBD2. V lost 8 bases and J lost 13; bases outside the gene matches: 15. The CDR3 loop spans 14 amino acids. CDR1 and CDR2 (germline): SNHLY, FYNNEI. The CDR3 region has the DNA TGTGCCAGCGCTACGGCTAGCGGGATCGAAGAGCAGTACTTC. Its translation is CASATASGIEEQYF.

The chain employs TRBV12-3 or TRBV12-4 and TRBJ2-3; D unresolved. V dropped 3 bases and J dropped 0 bases, with 10 bases sitting between them. This CDR3 region has 15 residues. CDR3 bases: TGTGCCAGCAGTTTTGACCAGGCCAGCACAGATACGCAGTATTTT. As protein: CASSFDQASTDTQYF.